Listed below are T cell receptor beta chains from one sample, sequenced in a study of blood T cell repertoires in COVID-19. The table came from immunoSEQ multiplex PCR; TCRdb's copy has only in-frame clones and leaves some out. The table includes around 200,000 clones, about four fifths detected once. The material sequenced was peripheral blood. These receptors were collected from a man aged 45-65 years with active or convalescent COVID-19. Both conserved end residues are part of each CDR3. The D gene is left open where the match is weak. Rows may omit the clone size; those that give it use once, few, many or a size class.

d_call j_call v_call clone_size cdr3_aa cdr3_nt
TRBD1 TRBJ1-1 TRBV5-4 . CASSLGGQGTEAFF TGTGCCAGCAGCCTGGGGGGACAGGGCACTGAAGCTTTCTTT
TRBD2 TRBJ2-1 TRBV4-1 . CASSQGRLAGAGEQFF TGCGCCAGCAGCCAAGGCCGACTAGCGGGAGCAGGTGAGCAGTTCTTC
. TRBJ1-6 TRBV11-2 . CASSGGGPLHF TGTGCCAGCTCGGGAGGTGGGCCCCTCCACTTT
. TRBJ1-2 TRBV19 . CAIGQANYGYTF TGTGCCATTGGGCAGGCCAACTATGGCTACACCTTC
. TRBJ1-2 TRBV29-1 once CSVEKRLSVNSPSNYGYTF TGCAGCGTTGAAAAAAGGTTATCGGTGAACAGCCCATCTAACTATGGCTACACCTTC
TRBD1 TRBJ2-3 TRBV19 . CASSTQDRTSTDTQYF TGTGCCAGTAGTACACAGGACAGGACTAGCACAGATACGCAGTATTTT
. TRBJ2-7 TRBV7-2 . CASNAFPRGAGREQYF TGTGCCAGCAACGCATTTCCACGGGGGGCCGGGCGGGAGCAGTACTTC
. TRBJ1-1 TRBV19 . CASMRQEVRKSEAFF TGTGCCAGTATGCGACAGGAGGTCCGAAAGAGCGAAGCTTTCTTT
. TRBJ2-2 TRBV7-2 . CASSLVGARKSGELFF TGTGCCAGCAGCTTAGTGGGGGCGCGAAAGTCCGGGGAGCTGTTTTTT
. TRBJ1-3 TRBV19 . CASSIDRTGGNTIYF TGTGCCAGTAGTATCGACAGGACCGGTGGAAACACCATATATTTT
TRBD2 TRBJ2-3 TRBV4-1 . CASSQDPSTSGRLADTQYF TGCGCCAGCAGCCAAGATCCCTCGACTAGCGGGAGGTTGGCAGATACGCAGTATTTT
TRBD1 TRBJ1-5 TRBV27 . CASSLMAGGNQPQHF TGTGCCAGCAGTTTGATGGCAGGGGGGAATCAGCCCCAGCATTTT
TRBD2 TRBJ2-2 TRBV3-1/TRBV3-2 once CASSQLSGVNTGELFF TGTGCCAGCAGCCAACTCAGCGGGGTTAACACCGGGGAGCTGTTTTTT
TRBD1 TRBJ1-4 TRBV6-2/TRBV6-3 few CASSYNRQGGKLFF TGTGCCAGCAGTTACAACCGACAGGGTGGAAAACTGTTTTTT
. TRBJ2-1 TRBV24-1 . CATSDNNEQFF TGTGCCACCAGTGACAACAATGAGCAGTTCTTC
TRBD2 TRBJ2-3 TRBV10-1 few CASSPTAGGLDTQYF TGCGCCAGCAGCCCCACGGCGGGGGGCCTGGATACGCAGTATTTT
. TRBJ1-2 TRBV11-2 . CASSLDFGNYGYTF TGTGCCAGCAGCTTAGATTTCGGTAACTATGGCTACACCTTC
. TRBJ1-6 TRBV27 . CASSQGTGSPLHF TGTGCCAGCAGTCAGGGAACGGGTTCACCCCTCCACTTT
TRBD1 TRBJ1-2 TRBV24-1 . CATSDPRQGRSYGYTF TGTGCCACCAGTGATCCTCGACAGGGACGTAGCTATGGCTACACCTTC
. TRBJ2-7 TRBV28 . CASSFRTDNYEQYF TGTGCCAGCAGTTTTCGGACAGACAACTACGAGCAGTACTTC
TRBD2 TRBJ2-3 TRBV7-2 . CASSLYQRGARDTQYF TGTGCCAGCAGCTTATATCAGCGGGGGGCCAGGGATACGCAGTATTTT
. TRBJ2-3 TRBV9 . CGKGSTDTQYF TGTGGCAAGGGGAGCACAGATACGCAGTATTTT
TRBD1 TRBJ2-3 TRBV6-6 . CASRPQGRTDTQYF TGTGCCAGCAGGCCACAGGGGCGCACAGATACGCAGTATTTT
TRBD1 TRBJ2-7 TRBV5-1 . CASSSGTGGRGPYEQYF TGCGCCAGCAGTTCCGGGACAGGGGGCCGTGGCCCCTACGAGCAGTACTTC
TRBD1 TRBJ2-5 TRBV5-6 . CASSGRDRGVATQYF TGTGCCAGCAGCGGCCGGGACAGGGGGGTTGCGACCCAGTACTTC
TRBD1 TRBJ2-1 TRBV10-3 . CAIGQVLSYNEQFF TGTGCCATCGGACAGGTACTATCCTACAATGAGCAGTTCTTC
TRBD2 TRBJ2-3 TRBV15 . CATSRAGLARKDTQYF TGTGCCACCAGCAGAGCCGGACTAGCGCGTAAGGATACGCAGTATTTT
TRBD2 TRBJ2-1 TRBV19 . CASSPGLAGESSYNEQFF TGTGCCAGTAGTCCAGGACTAGCGGGGGAGAGCTCCTACAATGAGCAGTTCTTC
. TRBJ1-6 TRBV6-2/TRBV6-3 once CASSYGQSSYNSPLHF TGTGCCAGCAGTTACGGGCAGAGCTCCTATAATTCACCCCTCCACTTT